These 16 T cell receptor beta chains share one sample of origin, sequenced in a study of blood T cell repertoires in COVID-19. TCRdb's copy holds only in-frame clones and misses some; the assay was immunoSEQ multiplex PCR. The sample has 40,000 to 50,000 clones, more than 75% seen once. The sequenced material came from peripheral blood. These receptors all come from a human donor in a cohort sampled during active COVID-19.

The rearrangement links TRBV7-9 to TRBJ2-3; 13 positions agree with TRBD2. After removal of 3 bases from V and 2 bases from J, the junction contained 2 bases not matched to a gene. Germline V lookup: CDR1 SEHNR, CDR2 FQNEAQ (reference sequence). The CDR3 runs to 16 residues. The CDR3 DNA reads as TGTGCCAGCAGCTTGACTAGCGGGGGGATCACAGATACGCAGTATTTT. This sequence encodes CASSLTSGGITDTQYF.

The CDR3 nucleotides read TGTGCCAGCAGCCCTGGACCGGGAATCTACGAGCAGTACTTC. It encodes CASSPGPGIYEQYF. The genes are TRBV5-4 and TRBJ2-7; tentative D call: TRBD2 (5 bases). The germline CDR1 and CDR2 sequences are SGHNT and YYREEE (reference sequence). Trimming cost V 4 bases and J 3 bases, with 14 bases left between them. This CDR3 comprises 14 residues. The variable domain in full, with the rest retrieved from reference TRBV5-4 and TRBJ2-7, is ETGVTQSPTHLIKTRGQQVTLRCSSQSGHNTVSWYQQALGQGPQFIFQYYREEENGRGNFPPRFSGLQFPNYSSELNVNALELDDSALYLCASSPGPGIYEQYFGPGTRLTVT.

This clone has more than one count but fewer than ten. The rearrangement uses TRBV3-1 (or the pseudogene TRBV3-2) and TRBJ2-1; a weak D match, TRBD2 (6 bases). The CDR3 totals 15 residues. Per germline, CDR1 LGHDT and CDR2 YNNKEL (reference sequence). Trimming took off 3 bases at V and 8 bases at J, with 17 bases between the two ends. For the CDR3, the DNA is TGTGCCAGCAGCCAGGCCCTGACTAGGGTCGATGAGCAGTTCTTC. This sequence encodes CASSQALTRVDEQFF.

The rearrangement uses TRBV18 and TRBJ2-3; D perhaps matches TRBD1 (5 bases). Germline V gene data show CDR1 as KGHSH and CDR2 as LQKENI. The CDR3 runs 14 residues. Between the trimmed V and J ends, which lost 6 bases and 6 bases, there was a span of 16 bases. The CDR3 is CASSPKGQRDTQYF. DNA of the CDR3: TGTGCCAGCTCCCCCAAGGGGCAAAGGGATACGCAGTATTTT.

This chain connects TRBV4-1 to TRBJ1-2; possible D gene TRBD1, 6 bases. The CDR3 is made up of 16 amino acids. Per germline, CDR1 MGHRA and CDR2 YSYEKL. Trimming removed 8 bases from V and 3 bases from J, with 22 bases in between. The CDR3 coding sequence is TGCGCCAGCTCGGACTTTTTGGGGGCGCCGGACTATGGCTACACCTTC. Encoded protein: CASSDFLGAPDYGYTF.

The J gene is TRBJ2-6, the V gene TRBV27, with TRBD1 matching 11 bases. Germline V gene lookup returns CDR1 MNHEY and CDR2 SMNVEV (reference sequence). The trim removed 8 bases at V and 0 bases at J, leaving 3 bases unmatched. This CDR3 is built from 16 residues. The CDR3, as DNA: TGTGCCAGCGGACAGGGGGCTTTCTCTGGGGCCAACGTCCTGACTTTC. Translated, it gives CASGQGAFSGANVLTF.

This clone was detected only once. The rearrangement uses TRBV11-2 and TRBJ2-3, with D unclear. CDR1 SGHAT and CDR2 FQNNGV come from the germline V gene. This CDR3 has 14 amino acids. Deletions cut 0 bases from V and 4 bases from J, with 8 bases between. CDR3 coding DNA: TGTGCCAGCAGCTTAGAAGCTCGCGCAGATACGCAGTATTTT. Protein sequence: CASSLEARADTQYF.

The J gene is TRBJ2-7, the V gene TRBV27; 7 bases match TRBD2. J lost 4 bases, V lost 5 bases, and 11 bases had no gene match. The CDR3 sequence is 15 residues long. Germline CDR1 and CDR2: MNHEY and SMNVEV (reference sequence). Written as DNA, the CDR3 is TGTGCCAGCAGTCCCCGTGGGAGCGGGGTTTACGAGCAGTACTTC. Translation: CASSPRGSGVYEQYF.

This clone was observed a handful of times. This chain joins TRBV10-1 and TRBJ1-1; D gene unclear. V was shortened by 0 bases and J by 4 bases, with 12 bases between the two germline ends. This CDR3 is 15 amino acids long. Looked up from germline, CDR1 is WNHNN and CDR2 is SYGVQD (reference sequence). The chain's CDR3 is CASSESGGGVTEAFF. The CDR3 nucleotides read TGCGCCAGCAGTGAGTCGGGCGGAGGAGTCACTGAAGCTTTCTTT.

This rearrangement joins TRBV29-1 to TRBJ2-5, with TRBD2 identical over 12 bases. The germline V gene has CDR1 SQVTM and CDR2 ANQGSEA. The CDR3 sequence is 14 residues long. V shed 1 base and J 5 bases; nucleotides not matched to a gene: 2. The CDR3 DNA sequence: TGCAGCGTTGAAGGACTAGCGGGAGCGGAGACCCAGTACTTC. Translation: CSVEGLAGAETQYF.

This chain links TRBV6-2 or TRBV6-3 with TRBJ2-1; 15 bases match TRBD2. The CDR3 extends over 15 amino acids. CDR1 and CDR2 (germline): MNHEY, SVGEGT. V lost 4 bases to trimming and J lost 6 bases; unmatched junction nucleotides: 1. CDR3 nucleotides: TGTGCCAGCAGTTGGACTAGCGGGGGGGCCAATGAGCAGTTCTTC. It encodes CASSWTSGGANEQFF.

The chain joins TRBV7-9 to TRBJ2-7; no reliable D call. The germline gives CDR1 SEHNR, CDR2 FQNEAQ (reference sequence). V was pared by 1 base and J by 5 bases, with 3 bases between. The CDR3 sequence is 11 residues long. The DNA of the CDR3 is TGTGCCAGCAGCTTAGGAGACGAGCAGTACTTC. It specifies CASSLGDEQYF.

The chain is built from TRBV30 and TRBJ1-5, with TRBD1 matching 9 bases. V lost 3 bases and J lost 4; bases outside the gene matches: 4. This CDR3 has 14 amino acids. Germline CDR1 reads GTSNPN; CDR2 reads SVGIG (reference sequence). As DNA, the CDR3 is TGTGCCTGGAGGGACAGGGGCAGAAATCAGCCCCAGCATTTT. It specifies CAWRDRGRNQPQHF.

This chain links TRBV27 with TRBJ2-7; TRBD2 aligns across 11 bases. Germline CDR1 reads MNHEY; CDR2 reads SMNVEV (reference sequence). V dropped 6 bases and J dropped 5; count of bases not matched to a gene: 6. The CDR3 covers 14 residues. CDR3 amino acids: CASSLLAGGDEQYF. The CDR3 DNA reads TGTGCCAGCAGCCTTCTAGCGGGAGGAGACGAGCAGTACTTC.

This chain uses TRBV7-6 with TRBJ1-3, with TRBD1 identical over 8 bases. CDR1 and CDR2 (germline): SGHVS, FNYEAQ. Germline trimming cut 1 base from V and 0 bases from J; bases unmatched to any gene: 2. This CDR3 contains 16 residues. CDR3 residues: CASSLVTGDSGNTIYF. The DNA of the CDR3 is TGTGCCAGCAGCTTAGTGACAGGGGACTCTGGAAACACCATATATTTT.

This clone was seen a handful of times. The rearrangement uses TRBV5-4 and TRBJ1-2; D may be TRBD1 (5 bases). This CDR3 comprises 14 residues. Per the germline V gene, CDR1 is SGHNT and CDR2 is YYREEE (reference sequence). V shed 4 bases and J shed 8 bases, with 18 bases lying between them. CDR3 DNA sequence: TGTGCCAGCAGCCTACCTGGACACGTGGAGGGCTACACCTTC. It is translated as CASSLPGHVEGYTF.